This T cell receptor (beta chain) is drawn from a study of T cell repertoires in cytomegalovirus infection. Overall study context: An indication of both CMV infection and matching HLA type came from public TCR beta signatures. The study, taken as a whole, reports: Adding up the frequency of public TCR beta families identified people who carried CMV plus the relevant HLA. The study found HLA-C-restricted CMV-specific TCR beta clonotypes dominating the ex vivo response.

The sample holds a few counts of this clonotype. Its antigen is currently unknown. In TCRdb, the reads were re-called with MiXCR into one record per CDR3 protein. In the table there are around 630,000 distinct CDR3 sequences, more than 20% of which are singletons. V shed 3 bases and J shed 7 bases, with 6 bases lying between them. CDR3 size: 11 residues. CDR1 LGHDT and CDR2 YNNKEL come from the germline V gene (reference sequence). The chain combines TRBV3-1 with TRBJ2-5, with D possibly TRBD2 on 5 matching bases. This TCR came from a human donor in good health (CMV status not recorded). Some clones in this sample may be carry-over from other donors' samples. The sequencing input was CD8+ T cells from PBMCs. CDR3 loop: CASSHGGTQYF. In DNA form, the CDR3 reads TGTGCCAGCAGCCACGGAGGGACCCAGTACTTC.